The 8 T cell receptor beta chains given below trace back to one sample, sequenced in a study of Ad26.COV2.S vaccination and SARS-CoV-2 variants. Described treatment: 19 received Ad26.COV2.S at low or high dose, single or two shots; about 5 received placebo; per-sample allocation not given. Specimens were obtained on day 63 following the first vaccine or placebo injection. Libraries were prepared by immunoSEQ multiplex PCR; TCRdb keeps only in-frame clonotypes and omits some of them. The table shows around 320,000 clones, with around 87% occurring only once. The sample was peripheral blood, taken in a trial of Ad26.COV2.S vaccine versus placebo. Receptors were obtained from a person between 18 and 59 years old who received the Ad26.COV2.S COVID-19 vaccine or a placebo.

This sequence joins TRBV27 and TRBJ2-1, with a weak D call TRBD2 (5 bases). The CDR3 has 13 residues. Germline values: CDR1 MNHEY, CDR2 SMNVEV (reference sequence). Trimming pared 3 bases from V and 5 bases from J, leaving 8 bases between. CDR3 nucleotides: TGTGCCAGCAGTTTTGGACTGCACAATGAGCAGTTCTTC. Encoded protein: CASSFGLHNEQFF.

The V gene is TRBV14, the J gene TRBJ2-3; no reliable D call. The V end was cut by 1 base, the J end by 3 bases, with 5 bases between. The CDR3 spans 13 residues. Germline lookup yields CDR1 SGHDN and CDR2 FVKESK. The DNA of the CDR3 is TGTGCCAGCAGCCAAGCACAAACAGATACGCAGTATTTT. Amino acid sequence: CASSQAQTDTQYF.

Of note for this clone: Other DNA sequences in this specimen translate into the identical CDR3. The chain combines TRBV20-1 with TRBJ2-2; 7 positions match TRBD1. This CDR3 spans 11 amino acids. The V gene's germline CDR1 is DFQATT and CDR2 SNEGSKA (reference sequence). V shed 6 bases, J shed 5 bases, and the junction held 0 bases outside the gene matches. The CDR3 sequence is CSAQGTGELFF. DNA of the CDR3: TGCAGTGCACAGGGGACCGGGGAGCTGTTTTTT.

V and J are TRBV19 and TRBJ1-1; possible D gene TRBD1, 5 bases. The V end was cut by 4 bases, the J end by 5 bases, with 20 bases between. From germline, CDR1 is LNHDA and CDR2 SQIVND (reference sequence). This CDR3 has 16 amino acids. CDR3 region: CASSTSNSRGRTEAFF. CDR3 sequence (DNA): TGTGCCAGTAGTACATCCAACTCAAGGGGTAGGACTGAAGCTTTCTTT.

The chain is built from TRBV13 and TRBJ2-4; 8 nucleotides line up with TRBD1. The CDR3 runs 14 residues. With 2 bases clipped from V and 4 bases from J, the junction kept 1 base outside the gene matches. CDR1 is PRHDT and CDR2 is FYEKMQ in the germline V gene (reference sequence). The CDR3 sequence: CASSLRTGKNIQYF. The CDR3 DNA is TGTGCCAGCAGCTTACGGACAGGGAAAAACATTCAGTACTTC.

CDR3 in amino acids: CAWKGEADTDTQYF. Here the CDR3 DNA reads TGTGCCTGGAAGGGCGAGGCGGACACAGATACGCAGTATTTT. V usage is TRBV30 and J usage is TRBJ2-3; no clear D gene. The CDR3 totals 14 residues. Per germline, CDR1 GTSNPN and CDR2 SVGIG (reference sequence). The V end lost 4 bases, the J end lost 2 bases, and 13 bases lay between the germline ends.

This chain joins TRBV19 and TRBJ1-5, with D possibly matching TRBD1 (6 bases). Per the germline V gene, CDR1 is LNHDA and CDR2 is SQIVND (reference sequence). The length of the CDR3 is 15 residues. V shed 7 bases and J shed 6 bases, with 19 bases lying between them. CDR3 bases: TGTGCCAGTACCCAGACCGCAGGGGCGGGTCAGCCCCAGCATTTT. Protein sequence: CASTQTAGAGQPQHF.

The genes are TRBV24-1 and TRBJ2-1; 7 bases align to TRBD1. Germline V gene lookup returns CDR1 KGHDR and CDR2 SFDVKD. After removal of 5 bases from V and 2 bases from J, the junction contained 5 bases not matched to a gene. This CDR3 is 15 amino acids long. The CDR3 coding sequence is TGTGCCACCAGTGGAGGGGACAGTACCTACAATGAGCAGTTCTTC. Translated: CATSGGDSTYNEQFF.